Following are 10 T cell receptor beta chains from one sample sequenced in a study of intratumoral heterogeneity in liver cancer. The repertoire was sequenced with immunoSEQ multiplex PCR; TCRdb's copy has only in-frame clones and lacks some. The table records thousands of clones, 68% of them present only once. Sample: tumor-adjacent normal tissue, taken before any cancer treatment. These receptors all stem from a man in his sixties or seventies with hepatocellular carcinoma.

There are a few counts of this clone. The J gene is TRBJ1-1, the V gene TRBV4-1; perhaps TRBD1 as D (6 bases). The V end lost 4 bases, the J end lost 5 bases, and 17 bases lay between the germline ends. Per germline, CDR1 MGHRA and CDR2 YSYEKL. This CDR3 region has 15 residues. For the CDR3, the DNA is TGCGCCAGCAGCCTCGCTGGAGGGGGGAGGACTGAAGCTTTCTTT. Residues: CASSLAGGGRTEAFF.

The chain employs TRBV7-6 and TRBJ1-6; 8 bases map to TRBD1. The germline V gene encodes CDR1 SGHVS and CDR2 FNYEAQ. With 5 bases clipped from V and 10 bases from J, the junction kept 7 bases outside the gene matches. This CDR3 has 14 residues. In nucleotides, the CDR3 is TGTGCCAGCAGCCCGACAGGGGTTGGGTCACCCCTCCACTTT. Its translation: CASSPTGVGSPLHF.

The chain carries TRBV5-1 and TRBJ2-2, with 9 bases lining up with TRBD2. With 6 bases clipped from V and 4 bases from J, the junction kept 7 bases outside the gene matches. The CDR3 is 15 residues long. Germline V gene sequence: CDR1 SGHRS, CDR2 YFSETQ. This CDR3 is CASTRGSGSTGELFF. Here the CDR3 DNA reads TGCGCCAGCACTAGGGGTAGCGGGAGCACCGGGGAGCTGTTTTTT.

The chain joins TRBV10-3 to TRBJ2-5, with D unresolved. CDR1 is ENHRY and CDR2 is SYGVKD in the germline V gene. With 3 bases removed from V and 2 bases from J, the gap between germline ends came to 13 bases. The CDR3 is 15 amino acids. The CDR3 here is CAISDEVIGQETQYF. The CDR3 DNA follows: TGTGCCATCAGTGATGAGGTCATCGGGCAAGAGACCCAGTACTTC.

CDR3: CASSGGITDFEAFF. CDR3 nucleotides: TGTGCCAGCAGTGGTGGTATTACGGATTTTGAAGCTTTCTTT. The gene calls are TRBV25-1 and TRBJ1-1; D uncertain. The CDR3 contains 14 residues. Between the trimmed V and J ends, which lost 4 bases and 7 bases, there was a span of 16 bases. The germline gives CDR1 MGHDK, CDR2 SYGVNS.

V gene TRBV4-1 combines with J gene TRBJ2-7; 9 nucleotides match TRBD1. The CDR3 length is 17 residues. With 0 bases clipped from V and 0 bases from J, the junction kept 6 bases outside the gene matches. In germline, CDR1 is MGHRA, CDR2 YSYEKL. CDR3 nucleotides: TGCGCCAGCAGCCAAGAAAGGGGACAGGGAAGCTCCTACGAGCAGTACTTC. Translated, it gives CASSQERGQGSSYEQYF.

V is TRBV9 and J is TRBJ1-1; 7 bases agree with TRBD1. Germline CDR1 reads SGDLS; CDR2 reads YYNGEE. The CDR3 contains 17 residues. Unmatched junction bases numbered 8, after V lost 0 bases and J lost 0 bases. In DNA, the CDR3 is TGTGCCAGCAGCGTAGCTTTGACAGGGAGCATGAACACTGAAGCTTTCTTT. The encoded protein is CASSVALTGSMNTEAFF.

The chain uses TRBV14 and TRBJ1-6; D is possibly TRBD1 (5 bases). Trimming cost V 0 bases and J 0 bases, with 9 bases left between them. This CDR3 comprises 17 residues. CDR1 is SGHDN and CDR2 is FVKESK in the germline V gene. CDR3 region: CASSQDRGPSYNSPLHF. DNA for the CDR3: TGTGCCAGCAGCCAAGATAGGGGACCCTCCTATAATTCACCCCTCCACTTT.

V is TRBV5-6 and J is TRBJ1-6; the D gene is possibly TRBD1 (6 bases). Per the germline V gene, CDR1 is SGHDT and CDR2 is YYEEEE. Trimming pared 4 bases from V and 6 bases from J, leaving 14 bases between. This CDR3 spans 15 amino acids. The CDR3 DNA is TGTGCCAGCAGCCCCAGGGGTTCAAGTAATTCACCCCTCCACTTT. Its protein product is CASSPRGSSNSPLHF.

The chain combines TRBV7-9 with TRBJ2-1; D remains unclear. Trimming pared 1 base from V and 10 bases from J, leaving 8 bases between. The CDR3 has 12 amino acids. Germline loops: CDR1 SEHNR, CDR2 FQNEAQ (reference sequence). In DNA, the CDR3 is TGTGCCAGCAGCTTAGACCCGGGCGAGCAGTTCTTC. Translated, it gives CASSLDPGEQFF.